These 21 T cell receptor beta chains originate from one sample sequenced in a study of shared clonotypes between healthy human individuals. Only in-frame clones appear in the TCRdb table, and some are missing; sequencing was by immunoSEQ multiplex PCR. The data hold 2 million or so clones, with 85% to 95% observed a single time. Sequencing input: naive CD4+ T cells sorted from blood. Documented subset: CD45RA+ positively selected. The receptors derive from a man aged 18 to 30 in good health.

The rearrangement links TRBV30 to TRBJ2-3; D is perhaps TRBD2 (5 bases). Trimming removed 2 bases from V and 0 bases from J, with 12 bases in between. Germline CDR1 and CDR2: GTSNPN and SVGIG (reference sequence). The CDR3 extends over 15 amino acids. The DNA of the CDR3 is TGTGCCTGGAGTTCACGAGGGCATAGCACAGATACGCAGTATTTT. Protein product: CAWSSRGHSTDTQYF.

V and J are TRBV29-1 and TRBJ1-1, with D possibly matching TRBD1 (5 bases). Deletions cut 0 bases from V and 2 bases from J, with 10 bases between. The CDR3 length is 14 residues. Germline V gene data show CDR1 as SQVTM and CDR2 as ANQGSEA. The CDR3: CSVEEVGRNTEAFF. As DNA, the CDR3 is TGCAGCGTTGAAGAGGTGGGGCGAAACACTGAAGCTTTCTTT.

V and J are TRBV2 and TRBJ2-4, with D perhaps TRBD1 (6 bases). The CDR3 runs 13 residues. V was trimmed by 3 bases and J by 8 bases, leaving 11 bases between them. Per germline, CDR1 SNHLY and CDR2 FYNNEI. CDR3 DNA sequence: TGTGCCAGCAGTGATACAGGGTGGGACATTCAGTACTTC. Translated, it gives CASSDTGWDIQYF.

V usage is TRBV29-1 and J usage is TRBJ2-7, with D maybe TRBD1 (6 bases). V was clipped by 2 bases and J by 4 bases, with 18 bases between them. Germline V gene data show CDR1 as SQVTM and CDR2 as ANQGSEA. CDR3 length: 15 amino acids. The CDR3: CSVELMGAGRYEQYF. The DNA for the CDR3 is TGCAGCGTTGAATTAATGGGGGCAGGAAGATACGAGCAGTACTTC.

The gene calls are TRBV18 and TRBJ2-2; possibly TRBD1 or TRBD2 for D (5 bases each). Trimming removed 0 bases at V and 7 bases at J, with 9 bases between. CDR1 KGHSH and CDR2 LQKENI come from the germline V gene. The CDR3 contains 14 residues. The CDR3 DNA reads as TGTGCCAGCTCACCACCGGGACCGGACGGGGAGCTGTTTTTT. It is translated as CASSPPGPDGELFF.

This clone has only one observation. The CDR3 sequence: CASSLAWDREETQYF. In DNA, the CDR3 is TGTGCCAGCAGCTTGGCCTGGGATCGGGAAGAGACCCAGTACTTC. The chain employs TRBV5-6 and TRBJ2-5; no clear D gene. This CDR3 contains 15 residues. The germline gives CDR1 SGHDT, CDR2 YYEEEE. Between the trimmed V and J ends, which lost 0 bases and 3 bases, there was a span of 12 bases.

The CDR3 sequence: CASRTTNQPQHF. The CDR3 DNA reads as TGTGCCAGCCGGACAACAAATCAGCCCCAGCATTTT. The V and J genes are TRBV2 and TRBJ1-5; D is perhaps TRBD1 (5 bases). V dropped 8 bases and J dropped 4 bases, with 9 bases sitting between them. Germline lookup yields CDR1 SNHLY and CDR2 FYNNEI. CDR3 length equals 12 residues.

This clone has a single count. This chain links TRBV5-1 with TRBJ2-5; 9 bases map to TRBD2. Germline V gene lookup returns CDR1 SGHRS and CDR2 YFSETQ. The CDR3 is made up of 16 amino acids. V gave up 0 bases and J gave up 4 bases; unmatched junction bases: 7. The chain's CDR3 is CASSLAEGTSIETQYF. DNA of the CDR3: TGCGCCAGCAGCTTGGCCGAGGGGACTAGCATAGAGACCCAGTACTTC.

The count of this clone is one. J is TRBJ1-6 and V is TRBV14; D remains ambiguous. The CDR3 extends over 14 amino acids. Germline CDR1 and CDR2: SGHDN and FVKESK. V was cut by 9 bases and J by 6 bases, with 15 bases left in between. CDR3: CASHGSFPNSPLHF. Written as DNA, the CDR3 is TGTGCCAGTCACGGTTCCTTTCCTAATTCACCCCTCCACTTT.

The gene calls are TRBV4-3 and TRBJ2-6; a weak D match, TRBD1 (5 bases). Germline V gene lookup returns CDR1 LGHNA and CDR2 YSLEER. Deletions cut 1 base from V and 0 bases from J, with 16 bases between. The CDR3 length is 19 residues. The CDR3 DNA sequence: TGCGCCAGCAGCCAAGGTTCCCCCGACAGATTCTCTGGGGCCAACGTCCTGACTTTC. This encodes CASSQGSPDRFSGANVLTF.

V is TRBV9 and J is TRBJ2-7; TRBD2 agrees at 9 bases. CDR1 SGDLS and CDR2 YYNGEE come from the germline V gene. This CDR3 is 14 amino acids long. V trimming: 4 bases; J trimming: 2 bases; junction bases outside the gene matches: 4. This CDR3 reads CASSPRTSAYEQYF. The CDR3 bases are TGTGCCAGCAGCCCGCGGACTAGCGCCTACGAGCAGTACTTC.

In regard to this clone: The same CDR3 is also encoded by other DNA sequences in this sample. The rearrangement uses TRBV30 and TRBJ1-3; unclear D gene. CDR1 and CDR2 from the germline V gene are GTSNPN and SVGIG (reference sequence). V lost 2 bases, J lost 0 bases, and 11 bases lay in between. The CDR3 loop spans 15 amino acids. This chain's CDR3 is CAWSPGPSSGNTIYF. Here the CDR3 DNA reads TGTGCCTGGAGTCCCGGACCCAGCTCTGGAAACACCATATATTTT. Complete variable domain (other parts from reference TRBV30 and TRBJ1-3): SQTIHQWPATLVQPVGSPLSLECTVEGTSNPNLYWYRQAAGRGLQLLFYSVGIGQISSEVPQNLSASRPQDRQFILSSKKLLLSDSGFYLCAWSPGPSSGNTIYFGEGSWLTVV.

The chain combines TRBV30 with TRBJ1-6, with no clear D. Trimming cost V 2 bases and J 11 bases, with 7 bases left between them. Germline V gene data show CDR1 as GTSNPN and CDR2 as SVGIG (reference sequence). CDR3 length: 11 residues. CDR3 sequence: CAWSRGAPLHF. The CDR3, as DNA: TGTGCCTGGAGTAGAGGAGCACCCCTCCACTTT.

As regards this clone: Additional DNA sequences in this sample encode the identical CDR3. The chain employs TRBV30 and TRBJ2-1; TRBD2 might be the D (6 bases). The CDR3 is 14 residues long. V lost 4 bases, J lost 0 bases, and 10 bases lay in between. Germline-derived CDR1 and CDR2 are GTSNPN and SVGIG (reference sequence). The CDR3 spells CAWKAGSSYNEQFF. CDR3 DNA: TGTGCCTGGAAGGCCGGGAGCTCCTACAATGAGCAGTTCTTC.

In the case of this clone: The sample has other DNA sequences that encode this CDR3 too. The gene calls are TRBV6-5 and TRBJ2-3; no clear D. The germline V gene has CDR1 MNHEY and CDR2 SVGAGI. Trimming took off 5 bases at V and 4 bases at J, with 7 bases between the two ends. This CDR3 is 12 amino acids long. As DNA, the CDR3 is TGTGCCAGCAGTCCAAGATCAGATACGCAGTATTTT. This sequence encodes CASSPRSDTQYF.

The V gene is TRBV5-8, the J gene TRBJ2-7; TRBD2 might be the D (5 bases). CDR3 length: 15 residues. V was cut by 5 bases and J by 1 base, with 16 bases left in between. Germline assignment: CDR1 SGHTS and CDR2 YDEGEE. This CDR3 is CASSTMGRSSYEQYF. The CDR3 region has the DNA TGTGCCAGCAGTACCATGGGGAGATCTTCCTACGAGCAGTACTTC.

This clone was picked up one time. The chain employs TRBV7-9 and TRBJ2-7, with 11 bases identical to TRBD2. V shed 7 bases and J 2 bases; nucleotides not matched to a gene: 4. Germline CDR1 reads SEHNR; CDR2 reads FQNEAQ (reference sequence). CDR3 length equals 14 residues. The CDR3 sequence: CASKTSGETYEQYF. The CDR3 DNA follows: TGTGCCAGCAAGACTAGCGGGGAGACCTACGAGCAGTACTTC.

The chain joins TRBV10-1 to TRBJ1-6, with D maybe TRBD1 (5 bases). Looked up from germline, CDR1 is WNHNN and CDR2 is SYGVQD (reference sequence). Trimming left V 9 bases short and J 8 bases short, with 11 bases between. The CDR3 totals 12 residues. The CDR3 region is CARGVSDSPLHF. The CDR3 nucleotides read TGCGCCAGAGGGGTTTCGGATTCACCCCTCCACTTT.

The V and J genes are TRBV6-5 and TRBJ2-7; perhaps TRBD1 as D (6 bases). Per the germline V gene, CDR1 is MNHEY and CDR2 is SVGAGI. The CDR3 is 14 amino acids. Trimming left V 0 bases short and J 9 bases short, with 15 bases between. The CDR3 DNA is TGTGCCAGCAGTTACTCGGGACAATTTTTACGGCAGTACTTC. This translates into CASSYSGQFLRQYF.

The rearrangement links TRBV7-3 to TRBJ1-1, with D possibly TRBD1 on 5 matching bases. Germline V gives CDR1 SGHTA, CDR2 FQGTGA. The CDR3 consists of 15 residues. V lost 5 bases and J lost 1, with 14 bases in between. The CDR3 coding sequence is TGTGCCAGCAGCGTGGCTGGGGCGAGGAACACTGAAGCTTTCTTT. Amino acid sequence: CASSVAGARNTEAFF.

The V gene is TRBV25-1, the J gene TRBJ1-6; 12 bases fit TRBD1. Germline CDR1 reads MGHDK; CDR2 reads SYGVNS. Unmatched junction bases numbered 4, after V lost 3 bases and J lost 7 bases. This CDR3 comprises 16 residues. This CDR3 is CASSDPGQGANSPLHF. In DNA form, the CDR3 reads TGTGCCAGCAGTGACCCGGGACAGGGGGCGAATTCACCCCTCCACTTT.